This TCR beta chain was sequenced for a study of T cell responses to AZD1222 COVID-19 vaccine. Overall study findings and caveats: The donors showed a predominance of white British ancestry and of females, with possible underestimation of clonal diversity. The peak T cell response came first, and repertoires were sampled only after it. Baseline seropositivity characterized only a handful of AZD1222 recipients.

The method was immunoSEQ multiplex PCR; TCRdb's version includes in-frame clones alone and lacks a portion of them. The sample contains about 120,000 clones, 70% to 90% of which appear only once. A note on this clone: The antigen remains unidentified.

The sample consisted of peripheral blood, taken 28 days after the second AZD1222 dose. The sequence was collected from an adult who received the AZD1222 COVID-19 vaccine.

The CDR3 loop is CASSHRARGTGELFF. Here the CDR3 DNA reads TGTGCCAGCAGCCACCGGGCCAGGGGAACCGGGGAGCTGTTTTTT. This rearrangement joins TRBV3-1 (or the pseudogene TRBV3-2) to TRBJ2-2, with TRBD1 as a possible D gene (6 bases). The CDR3 runs 15 residues. CDR1 LGHDT and CDR2 YNNKEL come from the germline V gene (reference sequence). The ends were cut back, 3 bases at V and 5 bases at J, with 13 bases in the middle.